This T cell receptor beta chain comes out of a study of a mutant IDH1 vaccine in newly diagnosed glioma. This table comes from immunoSEQ multiplex PCR, and its TCRdb copy is limited to in-frame clones, with some not included. Of tens of thousands of clones in the sample, about 82% were seen once. Comment on this clone: The antigen is unknown.

Time point specified: week 23, last vaccination. It was 300 ug of mutant IDH1 20-mer peptide that made up each vaccine dose, given with topical imiquimod. The clonotype comes from a man aged 30 to 45 with glioma. Some clones in this sample may be carry-over from other donors' samples. This specimen consisted of PBMCs, obtained from a glioma patient whose treatment included an IDH1 peptide vaccine.

CDR3 sequence reads: CASSLVKSTEAFF. CDR3 nucleotide sequence: TGTGCCAGCAGCTTAGTCAAGAGCACTGAAGCTTTCTTT. J is TRBJ1-1 and V is TRBV7-2; D uncertain. Trimming pared 1 base from V and 4 bases from J, leaving 7 bases between. Germline V lookup: CDR1 SGHTA, CDR2 FQGNSA. The CDR3 runs to 13 residues. Complete variable domain (other parts from reference TRBV7-2 and TRBJ1-1): GAGVSQSPSNKVTEKGKDVELRCDPISGHTALYWYRQSLGQGLEFLIYFQGNSAPDKSGLPSDRFSAERTGGSVSTLTIQRTQQEDSAVYLCASSLVKSTEAFFGQGTRLTVV.